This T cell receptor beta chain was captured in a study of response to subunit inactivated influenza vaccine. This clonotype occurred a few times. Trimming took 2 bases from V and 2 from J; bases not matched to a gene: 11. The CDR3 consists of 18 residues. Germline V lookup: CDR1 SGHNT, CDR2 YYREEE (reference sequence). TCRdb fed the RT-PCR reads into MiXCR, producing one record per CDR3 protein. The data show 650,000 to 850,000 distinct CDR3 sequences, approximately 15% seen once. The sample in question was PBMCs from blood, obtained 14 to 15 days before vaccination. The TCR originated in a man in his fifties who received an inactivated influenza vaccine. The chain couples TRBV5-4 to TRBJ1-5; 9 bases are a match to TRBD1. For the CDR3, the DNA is TGTGCCAGCAGCTTCCAACAGGGGGCCTTTGATCGCAATCAGCCCCAGCATTTT. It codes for CASSFQQGAFDRNQPQHF.